The 30 T cell receptor beta chains in this list originate from one sample, sequenced in a study of cytomegalovirus exposure and HLA in healthy donors. 60 Vbeta and 13 Jbeta primers were used in PCR. Here immunoSEQ multiplex PCR was the method, and the copy in TCRdb shows in-frame clones only, minus some. The sample lists 100,000 or so clones; 65% to 85% were seen once. Sequenced: PBMCs. Every receptor here comes from a man aged 18 to 29 in good health and CMV-seronegative.

The chain combines TRBV27 with TRBJ2-7; TRBD2 matches at 14 bases. In germline, CDR1 is MNHEY, CDR2 SMNVEV (reference sequence). The trim removed 6 bases at V and 1 base at J, leaving 17 bases unmatched. This CDR3 spans 20 amino acids. CDR3 region: CASSRGTSGSLYDRSYEQYF. CDR3 in DNA: TGTGCCAGCAGCCGAGGGACTAGCGGGAGCTTATATGATCGGTCCTACGAGCAGTACTTC.

V and J are TRBV6-1 and TRBJ2-7, with TRBD2 identical over 7 bases. CDR1 is MNHNS and CDR2 is SASEGT in the germline V gene. J was trimmed by 0 bases and V by 4 bases; bases with no gene match: 3. This CDR3 is built from 14 residues. CDR3 bases: TGTGCCAGCAGTGTCGGGGGGAGCTCCTACGAGCAGTACTTC. Amino acids: CASSVGGSSYEQYF.

The chain carries TRBV29-1 and TRBJ2-2; D not certain. Germline-derived CDR1 and CDR2 are SQVTM and ANQGSEA. V was shortened by 7 bases and J by 9 bases, with 15 bases between the two germline ends. The CDR3 spans 12 residues. The CDR3 nucleotides read TGCAGCGCCCAAATTCAAAACAGGGAGCTGTTTTTT. Protein sequence: CSAQIQNRELFF.

The gene calls are TRBV7-2 and TRBJ2-1, with 7 bases that match TRBD1. Trimming took 2 bases from V and 9 from J; bases not matched to a gene: 7. The CDR3 spans 14 residues. Germline V gene sequence: CDR1 SGHTA, CDR2 FQGNSA. The CDR3 sequence is CASSLNWGQTEQFF. As DNA, the CDR3 is TGTGCCAGCAGCTTAAATTGGGGACAGACTGAGCAGTTCTTC.

The chain has TRBV29-1 and TRBJ2-7; 8 nucleotides agree with TRBD2. The CDR3 contains 13 residues. Germline loops: CDR1 SQVTM, CDR2 ANQGSEA. After removal of 3 bases from V and 7 bases from J, the junction contained 8 bases not matched to a gene. CDR3 loop: CSVDRGGAREQYF. The DNA of the CDR3 is TGCAGCGTTGATCGGGGGGGGGCCCGGGAGCAGTACTTC.

Turning to this clone: Germline is not matched at one junction end, which may reflect a read error. The chain uses TRBV11-1 and TRBJ1-1; D gene unclear. The CDR3 contains 13 residues. CDR1 is SGHAT, CDR2 FQDESV, per germline (reference sequence). CDR3 sequence: CAGSLARNTEAFF. In DNA, the CDR3 is TGTGCCGGCAGCTTAGCCAGAAACACTGAAGCTTTCTTT.

The chain couples TRBV29-1 to TRBJ2-3, with 14 bases matching TRBD2. Trimming cost V 8 bases and J 5 bases; bases outside gene matches: 9. The germline gives CDR1 SQVTM, CDR2 ANQGSEA. CDR3 length: 15 residues. CDR3 loop: CSTRGLAGVGDTQYF. CDR3 DNA sequence: TGCAGCACTAGGGGACTAGCGGGAGTTGGAGATACGCAGTATTTT.

The chain combines TRBV27 with TRBJ1-4, with D possibly TRBD1 on 6 matching bases. Germline V CDR1 and CDR2: MNHEY, SMNVEV (reference sequence). V was cut by 6 bases and J by 8 bases, with 10 bases left in between. The CDR3 is made up of 12 amino acids. DNA of the CDR3: TGTGCCAGCAGCCGAAGGGGGGAAAAACTGTTTTTT. It yields the protein CASSRRGEKLFF.

In its sample, this clone was seen a few times. J is TRBJ1-5 and V is TRBV6-5; 8 positions match TRBD1. The V and J ends lost 5 bases and 2 bases, in that order; junction bases with no gene match: 2. The CDR3 spans 14 residues. CDR1 and CDR2 from the germline V gene are MNHEY and SVGAGI. The DNA of the CDR3 is TGTGCCAGCAGTCTGGACAGGGGCAATCAGCCCCAGCATTTT. Protein: CASSLDRGNQPQHF.

This clone was found once. The chain links TRBV28 to TRBJ2-3; maybe TRBD2 (5 bases). V lost 3 bases and J lost 4, with 8 bases in between. Germline V lookup: CDR1 MDHEN, CDR2 SYDVKM. This CDR3 contains 13 residues. CDR3 in amino acids: CASSFFGADTQYF. The CDR3 DNA sequence: TGTGCCAGCAGTTTTTTCGGGGCAGATACGCAGTATTTT.

The chain uses TRBV30 and TRBJ2-5; D not certain. Near its end, the DNA agrees better with TRBJ2-7, so the J call may be wrong. Germline CDR1 reads GTSNPN; CDR2 reads SVGIG (reference sequence). This CDR3 comprises 15 residues. In nucleotides, the CDR3 is TGTGCCTGGAGTGTCTCAGGATCAAGCTCCTACGAGCAGTACTTC. This encodes CAWSVSGSSSYEQYF.

V usage is TRBV2 and J usage is TRBJ2-1, with TRBD1 matching over 9 bases. CDR1 and CDR2 (germline): SNHLY, FYNNEI. This CDR3 contains 11 residues. After removal of 6 bases from V and 11 bases from J, the junction contained 2 bases not matched to a gene. The CDR3 coding sequence is TGTGCCAGCAGGGGGACAGGGAAGCAGTTCTTC. It yields the protein CASRGTGKQFF.

The chain combines TRBV5-1 with TRBJ2-7; 10 nucleotides align to TRBD2. With V trimmed by 5 bases and J by 0 bases, 5 bases remained unmatched. The CDR3 is 15 residues long. CDR1 and CDR2 from the germline V gene are SGHRS and YFSETQ. CDR3 coding DNA: TGCGCCAGCAGACCGACTAGCGGGTACTCCTACGAGCAGTACTTC. The encoded protein is CASRPTSGYSYEQYF.

The chain links TRBV5-1 to TRBJ2-1; 14 bases agree with TRBD2. The V gene's germline CDR1 is SGHRS and CDR2 YFSETQ. The CDR3 runs 17 residues. V dropped 4 bases and J dropped 9; count of bases not matched to a gene: 12. DNA for the CDR3: TGCGCCAGCAGCGTAAACACCGGGACTAGCGGGAGTACTGAGCAGTTCTTC. This gives the protein CASSVNTGTSGSTEQFF.

The chain links TRBV5-1 to TRBJ1-2; the D gene is possibly TRBD1 (6 bases). From germline, CDR1 is SGHRS and CDR2 YFSETQ. This CDR3 comprises 14 residues. Trimming took 3 bases from V and 2 from J, leaving 11 bases between them. CDR3 in amino acids: CASSSGQSNYGYTF. CDR3 sequence (DNA): TGCGCCAGCAGCTCCGGACAGTCAAACTATGGCTACACCTTC.

This chain uses TRBV30 with TRBJ2-7; TRBD1 matches 9 bases. This CDR3 has 15 amino acids. Germline V CDR1 and CDR2: GTSNPN, SVGIG (reference sequence). V lost 2 bases, J lost 3 bases, and 8 bases stayed unmatched. The CDR3 reads CAWSYHRGQSYEQYF. The CDR3 DNA is TGTGCCTGGAGTTATCACAGGGGGCAAAGCTACGAGCAGTACTTC.

The V and J genes are TRBV5-1 and TRBJ2-7; D is undetermined. V gave up 2 bases and J gave up 0 bases, with 9 bases separating them. The germline V gene has CDR1 SGHRS and CDR2 YFSETQ. This CDR3 has 14 amino acids. In DNA, the CDR3 is TGCGCCAGCAGCTTAAGCCCCCGCTCCTACGAGCAGTACTTC. This encodes CASSLSPRSYEQYF.

The chain links TRBV5-1 to TRBJ1-2, with 8 bases matching TRBD1. The CDR3 extends over 13 amino acids. Germline V gene lookup returns CDR1 SGHRS and CDR2 YFSETQ. V lost 3 bases to trimming and J lost 7 bases; unmatched junction nucleotides: 5. The CDR3 protein is CASSSQGGSGYTF. The CDR3 DNA reads as TGCGCCAGCAGCTCACAGGGGGGGTCTGGCTACACCTTC.

The chain is built from TRBV27 and TRBJ1-3; a weak D match, TRBD1 (6 bases). The V and J ends lost 5 bases and 0 bases respectively, with 20 bases between them. CDR1 and CDR2 from the germline V gene are MNHEY and SMNVEV (reference sequence). CDR3 size: 18 residues. In DNA, the CDR3 is TGTGCCAGCAGTCCATTCCGGGACACCCTGAGCTCTGGAAACACCATATATTTT. As protein: CASSPFRDTLSSGNTIYF.

This chain joins TRBV28 and TRBJ2-2, with D possibly TRBD1 on 5 matching bases. Germline V gene lookup returns CDR1 MDHEN and CDR2 SYDVKM. V was cut by 6 bases and J by 4 bases, with 15 bases left in between. CDR3 length: 15 residues. The CDR3 DNA sequence: TGTGCCAGCAGGTGGGGCAGTCACAGCACCGGGGAGCTGTTTTTT. Protein: CASRWGSHSTGELFF.

The genes are TRBV15 and TRBJ1-1; a possible D gene is TRBD1 (5 bases). Between the trimmed V and J ends, which lost 1 base and 3 bases, there was a span of 6 bases. Germline lookup yields CDR1 LNHNV and CDR2 YYDKDF (reference sequence). The CDR3 loop spans 13 amino acids. The CDR3 region has the DNA TGTGCCACCAGCAGAGCCAGGGACACTGAAGCTTTCTTT. It specifies CATSRARDTEAFF.

This clone was seen more than once but under ten times. The rearrangement links TRBV30 to TRBJ1-5; TRBD1 aligns across 10 bases. Trimming removed 0 bases from V and 0 bases from J; junction bases left unmatched: 14. The CDR3 loop spans 20 amino acids. Germline V CDR1 and CDR2: GTSNPN, SVGIG (reference sequence). The CDR3 spells CAWSVPVSGQGIYSNQPQHF. In DNA form, the CDR3 reads TGTGCCTGGAGTGTACCGGTCTCGGGACAGGGGATTTATAGCAATCAGCCCCAGCATTTT.

The rearrangement joins TRBV5-1 to TRBJ1-2; no definite D call. The length of the CDR3 is 12 residues. The germline V gene encodes CDR1 SGHRS and CDR2 YFSETQ. V lost 0 bases and J lost 8, with 8 bases in between. The CDR3: CASSLDRYGYTF. The CDR3 coding sequence is TGCGCCAGCAGCTTGGACAGATACGGCTACACCTTC.

The rearrangement links TRBV15 to TRBJ1-1; no reliable D call. CDR1 and CDR2 (germline): LNHNV, YYDKDF (reference sequence). V shed 1 base and J shed 1 base, with 10 bases lying between them. This CDR3 is 15 amino acids long. This CDR3 reads CATSRGGTANTEAFF. The CDR3 nucleotides read TGTGCCACCAGCAGAGGTGGAACAGCGAACACTGAAGCTTTCTTT.

This rearrangement joins TRBV29-1 to TRBJ2-5; tentatively, D is TRBD2 (5 bases). Trimming took 4 bases from V and 4 from J, leaving 10 bases between them. The CDR3 contains 12 residues. In germline, CDR1 is SQVTM, CDR2 ANQGSEA. The CDR3 DNA reads as TGCAGCGTTGTTGTCGGAGGAGAGACCCAGTACTTC. It yields the protein CSVVVGGETQYF.

In this sample, this clone turned up a few times. The CDR3 nucleotides read TGTGCCAGCAGCCGGGCTCGAGGGTCCTACAATGAGCAGTTCTTC. It is translated as CASSRARGSYNEQFF. This rearrangement joins TRBV5-4 to TRBJ2-1; D perhaps matches TRBD2 (5 bases). CDR1 is SGHNT and CDR2 is YYREEE in the germline V gene (reference sequence). The CDR3 consists of 15 residues. V was pared by 4 bases and J by 1 base, with 12 bases between.

The chain couples TRBV10-3 to TRBJ1-5; TRBD1 matches 11 bases. CDR1 and CDR2 from the germline V gene are ENHRY and SYGVKD. There are 15 residues in the CDR3. The trim removed 6 bases at V and 4 bases at J, leaving 5 bases unmatched. The CDR3 sequence is CAIRGGQGENQPQHF. CDR3 DNA sequence: TGTGCCATCAGGGGGGGACAGGGGGAGAATCAGCCCCAGCATTTT.

This chain connects TRBV7-9 to TRBJ1-3, with 7 bases lining up with TRBD1. Germline V gene lookup returns CDR1 SEHNR and CDR2 FQNEAQ (reference sequence). V dropped 3 bases and J dropped 0; count of bases not matched to a gene: 5. There are 16 residues in the CDR3. CDR3 amino acids: CASSLVRDSSGNTIYF. CDR3 bases: TGTGCCAGCAGCTTGGTCCGGGACAGCTCTGGAAACACCATATATTTT.

This clone was seen only once. The J gene is TRBJ2-3, the V gene TRBV5-5; TRBD1 matches 8 bases. Germline CDR1 reads SGHKS; CDR2 reads YYEKEE (reference sequence). The V segment lost 1 base and the J segment 14 bases; nucleotides outside the gene matches: 3. The CDR3 length is 11 residues. The CDR3 region is CASSLRTGTYF. CDR3 sequence (DNA): TGTGCCAGCAGCTTGCGGACAGGGACGTATTTT.

V and J are TRBV6-6 and TRBJ2-5, with 8 bases fitting TRBD1. The assigned J gene may be wrong: the sequence end matches TRBJ2-7 better. CDR1 and CDR2 from the germline V gene are MNHNY and SVGAGI (reference sequence). CDR3 length: 15 amino acids. CDR3 loop: CASSYSRGQTYEQYF. CDR3 bases: TGTGCCAGCAGTTACTCCAGGGGGCAGACCTACGAGCAGTACTTC.